This TCR beta chain was sequenced for a study of lymphopenia after photon versus proton radiotherapy. General observations from the study: Oligoclonal CD8+ Temra expansion after nadir drove photon patients' diversity drop. Photon-treated patients lost naive T cells and TCR diversity; proton-treated stayed stable.

On this clone itself: Its antigen is unknown.

The protocol was immunoSEQ multiplex PCR, while the TCRdb copy is restricted to in-frame clones and leaves out a portion. Here the sample spans 25,000 to 30,000 clones, around 81% being singletons. From germline, CDR1 is SGDLS and CDR2 YYNGEE. V dropped 3 bases and J dropped 6; count of bases not matched to a gene: 8. The CDR3 is made up of 17 amino acids. The chain recombines TRBV9 with TRBJ2-2; TRBD2 matches at 13 bases. This receptor was obtained from a man over 45 with gastric cancer. Sequenced here: peripheral blood, sampled from a patient treated with photon-based radiotherapy. The CDR3 sequence is CASSAQTSGGMPGELFF. CDR3 sequence (DNA): TGTGCCAGCAGCGCGCAGACTAGCGGGGGGATGCCCGGGGAGCTGTTTTTT.